These 23 T cell receptor beta chains share one sample of origin, sequenced in a study of control samples from healthy donors and cancer patients. The protocol was immunoSEQ multiplex PCR, while the TCRdb copy is restricted to in-frame clones and leaves out a portion. This table has roughly 120,000 clones, approximately 88% appearing once. Sequencing was performed on blood. These receptors were taken from a man in his fifties or sixties in good health.

V and J are TRBV18 and TRBJ1-1, with TRBD1 as a possible D gene (6 bases). V shed 3 bases and J shed 4 bases, with 12 bases lying between them. CDR3 length: 14 residues. The germline V gene has CDR1 KGHSH and CDR2 LQKENI. The CDR3 here is CASSPPQGRTEAFF. In DNA form, the CDR3 reads TGTGCCAGCTCACCCCCCCAGGGGCGCACTGAAGCTTTCTTT. The whole variable domain, filled in from reference TRBV18 and TRBJ1-1, reads NAGVMQNPRHLVRRRGQEARLRCSPMKGHSHVYWYRQLPEEGLKFMVYLQKENIIDESGMPKERFSAEFPKEGPSILRIQQVVRGDSAAYFCASSPPQGRTEAFFGQGTRLTVV.

Only one count was recorded for this clone. The chain joins TRBV21-1 to TRBJ1-1; the table's D call TRBD1 went unverified against the DNA. TRBV21-1 is designated a pseudogene. The CDR3 spans 16 residues. This CDR3 is CASSQVAGCLNTEAFF. The CDR3 coding sequence is TGTGCCAGCAGCCAGGTGGCAGGGTGCTTGAACACTGAAGCTTTCTTT.

The J gene is TRBJ1-5, the V gene TRBV15; 10 bases line up with TRBD1. J lost 2 bases, V lost 3 bases, and 7 bases had no gene match. Germline CDR1 LNHNV, CDR2 YYDKDF (reference sequence). The CDR3 extends over 17 amino acids. This CDR3 is CATSRGQGIIGNQPQHF. The CDR3 DNA is TGTGCCACCAGCAGGGGACAGGGGATAATTGGCAATCAGCCCCAGCATTTT.

CDR3 sequence: CATSRAYNEQFF. The CDR3 DNA reads as TGTGCCACCAGCAGAGCATACAATGAGCAGTTCTTC. The J gene is TRBJ2-1, the V gene TRBV15; D unresolved. Trimming left V 1 base short and J 4 bases short, with 2 bases between. Germline CDR1 is LNHNV and CDR2 is YYDKDF (reference sequence). The CDR3 totals 12 residues.

The chain is built from TRBV24-1 and TRBJ1-5, with 8 bases fitting TRBD1. V shed 7 bases and J 4 bases; nucleotides not matched to a gene: 14. The CDR3 totals 17 residues. Germline V gene lookup returns CDR1 KGHDR and CDR2 SFDVKD. The CDR3 coding sequence is TGTGCCACCAGCCCTAAAGTCGGACAGGGCAAGAATCAGCCCCAGCATTTT. Amino acid sequence: CATSPKVGQGKNQPQHF.

This chain connects TRBV6-5 to TRBJ1-2, with D perhaps TRBD1 (5 bases). The germline gives CDR1 MNHEY, CDR2 SVGAGI. V lost 9 bases to trimming and J lost 10 bases, with 18 bases between them. This CDR3 is built from 12 residues. The CDR3 is CARRNGVTDYTF. The DNA for the CDR3 is TGTGCCAGAAGGAATGGGGTGACAGACTACACCTTC.

DNA of the CDR3: TGCAGTGCTAGTCCGGATAATAAGAACACTGAAGCTTTCTTT. Protein: CSASPDNKNTEAFF. V is TRBV20-1 and J is TRBJ1-1; D unclear. V was cut by 3 bases and J by 1 base, with 12 bases left in between. The CDR3 contains 14 residues. Germline V gene lookup returns CDR1 DFQATT and CDR2 SNEGSKA (reference sequence).

The CDR3 here is CASSSGPSEGTDTQYF. In DNA, the CDR3 is TGTGCCAGCAGCTCGGGACCGTCGGAGGGCACAGATACGCAGTATTTT. J is TRBJ2-3 and V is TRBV5-4; D may match TRBD1 or TRBD2 (5 bases each). Trimming pared 3 bases from V and 1 base from J, leaving 15 bases between. CDR1 is SGHNT and CDR2 is YYREEE in the germline V gene (reference sequence). The CDR3 extends over 16 amino acids. Full variable domain (rest looked up from reference TRBV5-4 and TRBJ2-3): ETGVTQSPTHLIKTRGQQVTLRCSSQSGHNTVSWYQQALGQGPQFIFQYYREEENGRGNFPPRFSGLQFPNYSSELNVNALELDDSALYLCASSSGPSEGTDTQYFGPGTRLTVL.

The chain links TRBV7-2 to TRBJ2-7, with TRBD2 matching over 13 bases. V dropped 5 bases and J dropped 4; count of bases not matched to a gene: 5. This CDR3 comprises 15 residues. Germline assignment: CDR1 SGHTA and CDR2 FQGNSA. This CDR3 is CASSLTLAGGYEQYF. The CDR3 DNA reads as TGTGCCAGCAGCCTAACACTAGCGGGGGGGTACGAGCAGTACTTC.

In DNA, the CDR3 is TGTGCCAGCAGGGGAACAGGGTTTGGCACTAATGAAAAACTGTTTTTT. Translated: CASRGTGFGTNEKLFF. The V and J genes are TRBV27 and TRBJ1-4; weak D call: TRBD1 (6 bases). Germline V CDR1 and CDR2: MNHEY, SMNVEV (reference sequence). V was cut by 6 bases and J by 2 bases, with 16 bases left in between. CDR3 length equals 16 residues.

The chain uses TRBV19 and TRBJ1-2; possible D gene TRBD1, 5 bases. Germline V lookup: CDR1 LNHDA, CDR2 SQIVND (reference sequence). CDR3 length: 15 amino acids. Trimming cost V 2 bases and J 3 bases, with 13 bases left between them. The CDR3 region is CASSIKRDRDYGYTF. The CDR3 bases are TGTGCCAGTAGTATAAAACGGGACCGAGACTATGGCTACACCTTC.

This clone has just one count. The V call is TRBV5-5, the J call TRBJ1-1, with 8 bases identical to TRBD1. Germline V gives CDR1 SGHKS, CDR2 YYEKEE (reference sequence). After removal of 3 bases from V and 5 bases from J, the junction contained 9 bases not matched to a gene. The CDR3 has 15 amino acids. CDR3 loop: CASSWGGQGETEAFF. The CDR3 nucleotides read TGTGCCAGCAGCTGGGGAGGACAGGGAGAAACTGAAGCTTTCTTT.

V usage is TRBV9 and J usage is TRBJ1-3; D is undetermined. V shed 2 bases and J shed 7 bases, with 19 bases lying between them. The CDR3 is 16 amino acids. Germline CDR1 SGDLS, CDR2 YYNGEE. In DNA, the CDR3 is TGTGCCAGCAGCGTTAGTCCCGGCCCAGAGCGGAACACCATATATTTT. Protein product: CASSVSPGPERNTIYF.

The chain links TRBV21-1 to TRBJ1-1; the D call of TRBD1 is as the table states it, not checked on the DNA. TRBV21-1 is noted as a pseudogene. The CDR3 has 12 residues. This CDR3 is CAIRQGGTEAFF. DNA of the CDR3: TGTGCCATTCGACAGGGGGGAACTGAAGCTTTCTTT.

The rearrangement uses TRBV11-2 and TRBJ2-7, with 10 bases fitting TRBD2. V was pared by 5 bases and J by 2 bases, with 3 bases of the junction left unmatched. Germline CDR1 and CDR2: SGHAT and FQNNGV. This CDR3 is built from 14 residues. CDR3 nucleotide sequence: TGTGCCAGCAGCCCGAGCGGGGGGGCCTACGAGCAGTACTTC. Its translation: CASSPSGGAYEQYF.

The chain has TRBV30 and TRBJ1-2; no definite D call. The ends were cut back, 2 bases at V and 2 bases at J, with 3 bases in the middle. CDR1 and CDR2 (germline): GTSNPN, SVGIG (reference sequence). CDR3 length equals 11 residues. The CDR3 DNA reads as TGTGCCTGGAGTTACAACTATGGCTACACCTTC. This sequence encodes CAWSYNYGYTF.

V gene TRBV13 combines with J gene TRBJ2-7, with D perhaps matching TRBD1 (5 bases). V was pared by 1 base and J by 1 base, with 11 bases between. The CDR3 is 15 residues long. Per germline, CDR1 PRHDT and CDR2 FYEKMQ (reference sequence). In DNA, the CDR3 is TGTGCCAGCAGCTTAGCAGGGATAGGATCCTACGAGCAGTACTTC. It translates to CASSLAGIGSYEQYF.

The V call is TRBV9, the J call TRBJ2-5; TRBD1 agrees at 9 bases. CDR1 is SGDLS and CDR2 is YYNGEE in the germline V gene. This CDR3 has 15 amino acids. The ends lost 2 bases at V and 5 bases at J; junction bases unmatched: 7. CDR3 residues: CASSVTTGGRETQYF. CDR3 DNA sequence: TGTGCCAGCAGCGTTACTACAGGGGGCCGGGAGACCCAGTACTTC.

The V and J genes are TRBV12-3 or TRBV12-4 and TRBJ1-1; D is unclear. The CDR3 length is 12 residues. Trimming stripped 7 bases from V and 6 bases from J, with 12 bases between. CDR3 bases: TGTGCCAGCACCTCAGATAGACCTGAAGCTTTCTTT. As protein: CASTSDRPEAFF.

V is TRBV21-1 and J is TRBJ1-1. TRBV21-1 is an annotated pseudogene. The CDR3 has 14 amino acids. This CDR3 reads CASSKERANTEAFF. DNA for the CDR3: TGTGCCAGCAGCAAAGAACGTGCGAACACTGAAGCTTTCTTT.

This chain joins TRBV9 and TRBJ2-5; D is undetermined. The CDR3 loop spans 15 amino acids. Germline loops: CDR1 SGDLS, CDR2 YYNGEE. Trimming took off 0 bases at V and 0 bases at J, with 9 bases between the two ends. CDR3 loop: CASSVGGVYQETQYF. In DNA, the CDR3 is TGTGCCAGCAGCGTAGGAGGCGTATACCAAGAGACCCAGTACTTC.

V gene TRBV4-3 combines with J gene TRBJ1-3; 8 bases agree with TRBD1. In germline, CDR1 is LGHNA, CDR2 YSLEER. The CDR3 extends over 15 amino acids. V trimming: 1 base; J trimming: 4 bases; junction bases outside the gene matches: 3. Written as DNA, the CDR3 is TGCGCCAGCAGCCAAGCCAGGGGGCAAGGAAACACCATATATTTT. Protein sequence: CASSQARGQGNTIYF.

The V and J genes are TRBV4-3 and TRBJ1-5; tentative D call: TRBD1 (5 bases). Between the trimmed V and J ends, which lost 0 bases and 7 bases, there was a span of 13 bases. The V gene's germline CDR1 is LGHNA and CDR2 YSLEER. CDR3 length equals 15 residues. CDR3 in DNA: TGCGCCAGCAGCCAAGATCCAGGGTATGGCCAGCCCCAGCATTTT. It translates to CASSQDPGYGQPQHF.